Following are 21 T cell receptor beta chains from one sample sequenced in a study of control samples from healthy donors and cancer patients. Sequenced by immunoSEQ multiplex PCR; TCRdb stores in-frame clones only, minus some. This table has 80,000 to 100,000 clones, 79% appearing once. The sample comprised blood. These TCRs come from a woman younger than 45 in good health.

V gene TRBV9 combines with J gene TRBJ2-1, with 11 nucleotides matching TRBD2. V dropped 0 bases and J dropped 3; count of bases not matched to a gene: 8. This CDR3 region has 18 residues. Germline CDR1 and CDR2: SGDLS and YYNGEE. The CDR3 sequence: CASSVGGSGGAVYNEQFF. The CDR3 DNA follows: TGTGCCAGCAGCGTAGGTGGTAGCGGGGGGGCGGTCTACAATGAGCAGTTCTTC.

This clone was found once. The chain carries TRBV6-1 and TRBJ2-7; D remains ambiguous. This CDR3 is built from 12 residues. Trimming shortened V by 1 base and J by 2 bases, and 3 bases separated the two germline ends. Germline V gene lookup returns CDR1 MNHNS and CDR2 SASEGT. The DNA of the CDR3 is TGTGCCAGCAGTGAAGTCGCCTACGAGCAGTACTTC. Protein product: CASSEVAYEQYF.

This clone was detected only once. This chain uses TRBV19 with TRBJ2-7; 7 positions match TRBD1. V dropped 6 bases and J dropped 2; count of bases not matched to a gene: 7. CDR3 length: 14 amino acids. Germline assignment: CDR1 LNHDA and CDR2 SQIVND (reference sequence). CDR3 region: CASSSGTVAYEQYF. The DNA of the CDR3 is TGTGCCAGTAGCTCCGGGACAGTGGCCTACGAGCAGTACTTC.

The chain has TRBV12-5 and TRBJ2-2, with 8 bases that match TRBD1. Germline CDR1 LGHNT, CDR2 FRNRAP. CDR3 length: 17 residues. Trimming at V came to 1 base and at J to 4 bases, leaving 8 bases not matched to a gene. In DNA, the CDR3 is TGTGCTAGTGGTTTGGCCTTGACAGGGGCGAGCACCGGGGAGCTGTTTTTT. Protein sequence: CASGLALTGASTGELFF.

This chain uses TRBV7-2 with TRBJ2-5; 11 bases agree with TRBD2. Unmatched junction bases numbered 8, after V lost 4 bases and J lost 4 bases. This CDR3 contains 16 residues. The V gene's germline CDR1 is SGHTA and CDR2 FQGNSA. The CDR3 DNA sequence: TGTGCCAGCAGCTACGTAGCGGGGGGGCTTCCAGAGACCCAGTACTTC. As protein: CASSYVAGGLPETQYF.

The V and J genes are TRBV29-1 and TRBJ1-4; a weak D match, TRBD1 (5 bases). Trimming removed 3 bases from V and 5 bases from J, with 10 bases in between. In germline, CDR1 is SQVTM, CDR2 ANQGSEA. CDR3 length: 13 residues. CDR3 sequence: CSVDGGGNEKLFF. The CDR3 DNA sequence: TGCAGCGTTGATGGGGGGGGGAATGAAAAACTGTTTTTT.

The chain links TRBV19 to TRBJ1-6; 11 nucleotides line up with TRBD1. Germline V CDR1 and CDR2: LNHDA, SQIVND (reference sequence). This CDR3 has 16 residues. The ends lost 1 base at V and 6 bases at J; junction bases unmatched: 2. The CDR3, as DNA: TGTGCCAGTAGTATAGCTGGGACAGGGGGTAATTCACCCCTCCACTTT. Translation gives CASSIAGTGGNSPLHF.

The chain combines TRBV24-1 with TRBJ1-5; D unclear. CDR3 length: 12 amino acids. CDR1 is KGHDR and CDR2 is SFDVKD in the germline V gene. V gave up 9 bases and J gave up 7 bases, with 12 bases separating them. CDR3 residues: CATAQMGQPQHF. The CDR3 nucleotides read TGTGCCACCGCCCAAATGGGACAGCCCCAGCATTTT.

The chain links TRBV29-1 to TRBJ1-2; D ambiguous. This CDR3 comprises 14 residues. Germline CDR1 reads SQVTM; CDR2 reads ANQGSEA. Trimming cost V 4 bases and J 2 bases, with 14 bases left between them. The CDR3 here is CSVVGEGSNYGYTF. The CDR3 DNA is TGCAGCGTTGTCGGTGAGGGATCGAACTATGGCTACACCTTC.

This clone was observed once. V gene TRBV18 combines with J gene TRBJ1-5; a possible D gene is TRBD1 (6 bases). The V and J ends lost 3 bases and 6 bases respectively, with 15 bases between them. Per the germline V gene, CDR1 is KGHSH and CDR2 is LQKENI. The CDR3 length is 15 residues. CDR3 protein: CASSPEDLQGQPQHF. CDR3 DNA: TGTGCCAGCTCACCGGAGGACCTACAGGGTCAGCCCCAGCATTTT.

CDR3 sequence reads: CASSQIPGPLNTEAFF. The DNA for the CDR3 is TGTGCCAGCAGCCAAATCCCGGGCCCTCTGAACACTGAAGCTTTCTTT. J is TRBJ1-1 and V is TRBV7-2; D gene unclear. Trimming left V 5 bases short and J 0 bases short, with 16 bases between. The CDR3 runs to 16 residues. Germline CDR1 reads SGHTA; CDR2 reads FQGNSA.

The chain has TRBV6-5 and TRBJ2-7; possible D gene TRBD1, 6 bases. CDR3 length: 15 amino acids. Per germline, CDR1 MNHEY and CDR2 SVGAGI. V lost 2 bases and J lost 0, with 11 bases in between. DNA of the CDR3: TGTGCCAGCAGTTACCGTAGGGGGTTCTCCTACGAGCAGTACTTC. Amino acid sequence: CASSYRRGFSYEQYF.

The chain carries TRBV2 and TRBJ1-1; the match to TRBD1 covers 7 bases. Germline V gene data show CDR1 as SNHLY and CDR2 as FYNNEI. The length of the CDR3 is 13 residues. J lost 4 bases, V lost 11 bases, and 10 bases had no gene match. The CDR3 loop is CAGTQGIGTEAFF. The CDR3 DNA sequence: TGTGCCGGAACACAGGGGATTGGCACTGAAGCTTTCTTT.

This rearrangement joins TRBV6-6 to TRBJ1-6, with D maybe TRBD1 (5 bases). The CDR3 extends over 17 amino acids. Trimming stripped 5 bases from V and 2 bases from J, with 16 bases between. Germline V lookup: CDR1 MNHNY, CDR2 SVGAGI (reference sequence). Here the CDR3 reads CASSPRPGTAYNSPLHF. In DNA, the CDR3 is TGTGCCAGCAGTCCGCGGCCAGGGACGGCCTATAATTCACCCCTCCACTTT.

This clone was counted between two and nine times. The chain couples TRBV5-1 to TRBJ2-7, with D unclear. V was clipped by 0 bases and J by 2 bases, with 15 bases between them. Germline V lookup: CDR1 SGHRS, CDR2 YFSETQ. The CDR3 sequence is 16 residues long. CDR3 nucleotides: TGCGCCAGCAGCTTGGCCGGCTGGTCAGAGACCTACGAGCAGTACTTC. Protein sequence: CASSLAGWSETYEQYF. Variable domain in full (rest from reference TRBV5-1 and TRBJ2-7): KAGVTQTPRYLIKTRGQQVTLSCSPISGHRSVSWYQQTPGQGLQFLFEYFSETQRNKGNFPGRFSGRQFSNSRSEMNVSTLELGDSALYLCASSLAGWSETYEQYFGPGTRLTVT.

This clone was seen a single time. The chain joins TRBV9 to TRBJ1-1, with D hard to call. The CDR3 length is 14 residues. V dropped 4 bases and J dropped 6 bases, with 16 bases sitting between them. Germline CDR1 reads SGDLS; CDR2 reads YYNGEE. CDR3 sequence: CASSPEVGIAEAFF. The CDR3 DNA follows: TGTGCCAGCAGCCCCGAGGTAGGGATCGCTGAAGCTTTCTTT.

V and J are TRBV5-1 and TRBJ2-3; tentatively, D is TRBD2 (5 bases). This CDR3 has 13 amino acids. Trimming removed 5 bases from V and 8 bases from J, with 15 bases in between. The germline CDR1 and CDR2 sequences are SGHRS and YFSETQ. The CDR3 here is CASSSDDRGTQYF. For the CDR3, the DNA is TGCGCCAGCAGTTCCGATGACCGGGGTACGCAGTATTTT.

J is TRBJ1-3 and V is TRBV20-1; D unclear. Trimming left V 6 bases short and J 1 base short, with 4 bases between. Germline-derived CDR1 and CDR2 are DFQATT and SNEGSKA (reference sequence). This CDR3 has 11 residues. The CDR3 nucleotides are TGCAGTGCCCGATCTGGAAACACCATATATTTT. This codes for CSARSGNTIYF.

V is TRBV19 and J is TRBJ1-1, with TRBD1 matching 7 bases. Unmatched junction bases numbered 5, after V lost 3 bases and J lost 4 bases. The length of the CDR3 is 14 residues. Germline V gene lookup returns CDR1 LNHDA and CDR2 SQIVND (reference sequence). The CDR3 bases are TGTGCCAGTAGTATTGACAGGGTGGTCACTGAAGCTTTCTTT. This sequence encodes CASSIDRVVTEAFF.

Only one count was recorded for this clone. This rearrangement joins TRBV7-3 to TRBJ1-1; D call uncertain. The germline V and J ends were trimmed by 5 bases and 0 bases, with 7 bases remaining between them. The germline CDR1 and CDR2 sequences are SGHTA and FQGTGA. CDR3 length equals 13 residues. CDR3 DNA: TGTGCCAGCAGCCAGTCACTGAACACTGAAGCTTTCTTT. This gives the protein CASSQSLNTEAFF.

V and J are TRBV6-2 or TRBV6-3 and TRBJ1-1; unclear D gene. Trimming removed 0 bases at V and 5 bases at J, with 10 bases between. Per the germline V gene, CDR1 is MNHEY and CDR2 is SVGEGT. The CDR3 consists of 14 residues. This CDR3 is CASSYSRAGTEAFF. Here the CDR3 DNA reads TGTGCCAGCAGTTACTCGAGAGCTGGGACTGAAGCTTTCTTT.